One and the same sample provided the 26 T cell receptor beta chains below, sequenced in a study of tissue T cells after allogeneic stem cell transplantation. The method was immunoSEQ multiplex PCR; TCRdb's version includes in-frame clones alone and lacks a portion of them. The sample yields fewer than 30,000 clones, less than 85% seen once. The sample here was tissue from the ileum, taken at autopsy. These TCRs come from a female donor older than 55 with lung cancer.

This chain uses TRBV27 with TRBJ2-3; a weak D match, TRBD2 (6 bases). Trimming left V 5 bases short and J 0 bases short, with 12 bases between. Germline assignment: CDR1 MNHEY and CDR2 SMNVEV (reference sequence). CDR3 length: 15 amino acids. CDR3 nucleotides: TGTGCCAGCAGTCCCGGGACTCGTAGCACAGATACGCAGTATTTT. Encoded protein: CASSPGTRSTDTQYF.

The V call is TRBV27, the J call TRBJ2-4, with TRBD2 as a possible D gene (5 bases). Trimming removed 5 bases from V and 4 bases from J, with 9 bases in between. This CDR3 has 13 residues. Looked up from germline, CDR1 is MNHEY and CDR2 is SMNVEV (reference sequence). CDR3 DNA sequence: TGTGCCAGCAGTCGTGGAGGTAAAAACATTCAGTACTTC. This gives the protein CASSRGGKNIQYF.

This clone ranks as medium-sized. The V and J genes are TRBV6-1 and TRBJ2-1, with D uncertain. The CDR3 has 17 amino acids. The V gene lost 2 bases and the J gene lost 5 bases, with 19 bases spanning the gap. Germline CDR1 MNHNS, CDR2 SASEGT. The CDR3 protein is CASSEPYGSPLDNEQFF. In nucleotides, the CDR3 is TGTGCCAGCAGTGAACCCTACGGATCACCTTTGGACAATGAGCAGTTCTTC.

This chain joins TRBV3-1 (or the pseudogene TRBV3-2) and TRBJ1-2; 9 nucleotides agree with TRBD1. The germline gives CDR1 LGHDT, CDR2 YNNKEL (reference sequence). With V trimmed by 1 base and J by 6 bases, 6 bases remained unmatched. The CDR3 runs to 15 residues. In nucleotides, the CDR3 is TGTGCCAGCAGCCAAGGGGGGACAGGGCATGATGGCTACACCTTC. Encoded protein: CASSQGGTGHDGYTF.

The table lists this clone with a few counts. The CDR3 region has the DNA TGCGCCAGCAGCCGACAGGCAGATAGCGAGCAGTACTTC. This sequence encodes CASSRQADSEQYF. This rearrangement joins TRBV5-1 to TRBJ2-7; a weak D match, TRBD1 (6 bases). This CDR3 is 13 amino acids long. The germline V gene encodes CDR1 SGHRS and CDR2 YFSETQ. Trimming pared 4 bases from V and 6 bases from J, leaving 14 bases between.

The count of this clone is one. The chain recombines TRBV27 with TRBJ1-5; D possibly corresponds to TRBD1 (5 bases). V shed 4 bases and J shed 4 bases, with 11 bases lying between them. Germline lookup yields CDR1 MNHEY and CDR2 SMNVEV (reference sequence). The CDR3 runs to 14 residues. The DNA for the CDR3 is TGTGCCAGCAGTTCCCGACAGAGGAATCAGCCCCAGCATTTT. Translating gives CASSSRQRNQPQHF.

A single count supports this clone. CDR3 DNA sequence: TGTGCCAGCAGCCTGGAGACAGGGGCGAATCAGCCCCAGCATTTT. It specifies CASSLETGANQPQHF. The chain couples TRBV5-8 to TRBJ1-5, with 8 bases lining up with TRBD1. Germline trimming cut 4 bases from V and 4 bases from J; bases unmatched to any gene: 7. From germline, CDR1 is SGHTS and CDR2 YDEGEE. The length of the CDR3 is 15 residues.

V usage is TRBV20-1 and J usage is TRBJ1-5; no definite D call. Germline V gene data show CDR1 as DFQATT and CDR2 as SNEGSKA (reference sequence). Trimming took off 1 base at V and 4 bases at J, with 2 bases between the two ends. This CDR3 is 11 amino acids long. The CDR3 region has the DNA TGCAGTGCTAGAGGAAATCAGCCCCAGCATTTT. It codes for CSARGNQPQHF.

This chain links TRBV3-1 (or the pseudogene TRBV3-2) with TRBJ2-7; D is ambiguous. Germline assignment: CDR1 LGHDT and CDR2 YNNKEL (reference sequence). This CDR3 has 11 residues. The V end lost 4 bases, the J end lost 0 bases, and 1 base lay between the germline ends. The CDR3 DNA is TGTGCCAGCAGCCTCTCCTACGAGCAGTACTTC. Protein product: CASSLSYEQYF.

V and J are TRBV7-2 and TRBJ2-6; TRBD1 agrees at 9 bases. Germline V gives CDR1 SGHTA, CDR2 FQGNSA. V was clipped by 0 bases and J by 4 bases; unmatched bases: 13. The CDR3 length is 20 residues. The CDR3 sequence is CASSLAALVQGADGANVLTF. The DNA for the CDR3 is TGTGCCAGCAGCTTAGCGGCCCTGGTACAGGGGGCGGACGGGGCCAACGTCCTGACTTTC. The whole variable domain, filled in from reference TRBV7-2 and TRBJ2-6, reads GAGVSQSPSNKVTEKGKDVELRCDPISGHTALYWYRQSLGQGLEFLIYFQGNSAPDKSGLPSDRFSAERTGGSVSTLTIQRTQQEDSAVYLCASSLAALVQGADGANVLTFGAGSRLTVL.

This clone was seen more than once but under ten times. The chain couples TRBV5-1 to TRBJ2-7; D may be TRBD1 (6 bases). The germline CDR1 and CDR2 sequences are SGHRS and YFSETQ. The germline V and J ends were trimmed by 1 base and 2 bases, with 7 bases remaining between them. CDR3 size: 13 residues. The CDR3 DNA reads TGCGCCAGCAGCTTGACAGGGACCTACGAGCAGTACTTC. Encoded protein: CASSLTGTYEQYF.

CDR3 in amino acids: CASSLGLGGSSPGEQYF. The CDR3 DNA reads as TGTGCCAGCAGCTTGGGGCTCGGGGGCAGTAGTCCGGGCGAGCAGTACTTC. The chain has TRBV5-5 and TRBJ2-7, with D perhaps given as TRBD1 or TRBD2 (6 bases each). Germline values: CDR1 SGHKS, CDR2 YYEKEE (reference sequence). The CDR3 totals 17 residues. Trimming cost V 0 bases and J 6 bases, with 22 bases left between them.

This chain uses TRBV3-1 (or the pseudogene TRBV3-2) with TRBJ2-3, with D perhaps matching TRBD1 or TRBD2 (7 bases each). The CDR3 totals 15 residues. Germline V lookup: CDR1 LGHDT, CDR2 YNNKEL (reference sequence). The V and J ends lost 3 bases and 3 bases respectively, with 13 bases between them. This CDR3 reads CASSQSGGGTDTQYF. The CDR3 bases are TGTGCCAGCAGCCAGTCAGGGGGAGGGACAGATACGCAGTATTTT.

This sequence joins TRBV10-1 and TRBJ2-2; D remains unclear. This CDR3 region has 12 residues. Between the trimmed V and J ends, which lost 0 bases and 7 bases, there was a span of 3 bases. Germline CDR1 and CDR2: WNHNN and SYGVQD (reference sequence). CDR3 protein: CASSESIGELFF. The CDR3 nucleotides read TGCGCCAGCAGTGAGTCGATCGGGGAGCTGTTTTTT.

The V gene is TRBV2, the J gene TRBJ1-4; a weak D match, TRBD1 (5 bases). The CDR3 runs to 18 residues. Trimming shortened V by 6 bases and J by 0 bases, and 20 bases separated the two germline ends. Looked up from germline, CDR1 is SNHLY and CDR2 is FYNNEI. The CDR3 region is CASSRGQGGRPTNEKLFF. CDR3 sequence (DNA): TGTGCCAGCAGCCGAGGTCAGGGCGGGAGACCAACTAATGAAAAACTGTTTTTT.

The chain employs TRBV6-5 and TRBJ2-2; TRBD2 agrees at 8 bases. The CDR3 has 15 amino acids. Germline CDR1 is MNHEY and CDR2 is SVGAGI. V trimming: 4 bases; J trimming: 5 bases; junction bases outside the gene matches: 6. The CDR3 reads CASSLQGGGTGELFF. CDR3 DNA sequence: TGTGCCAGCAGTTTACAGGGCGGGGGGACCGGGGAGCTGTTTTTT.

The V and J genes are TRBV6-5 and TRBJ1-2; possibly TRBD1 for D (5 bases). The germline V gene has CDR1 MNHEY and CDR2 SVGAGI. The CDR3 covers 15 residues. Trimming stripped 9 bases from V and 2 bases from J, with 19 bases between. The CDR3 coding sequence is TGTGCCAGTACTACGGGCCCAGGGTCCAACTATGGCTACACCTTC. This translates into CASTTGPGSNYGYTF.

The DNA for the CDR3 is TGTGCCAGCAGCTTAGCATACGCAAGGGACACCGGGGAGCTGTTTTTT. This translates into CASSLAYARDTGELFF. The chain links TRBV7-8 to TRBJ2-2; no firm D call. The CDR3 runs to 16 residues. Trimming cost V 0 bases and J 3 bases, with 11 bases left between them. The germline gives CDR1 SGHVS, CDR2 FQNEAQ. Complete variable domain (other parts from reference TRBV7-8 and TRBJ2-2): GAGVSQSPRYKVAKRGQDVALRCDPISGHVSLFWYQQALGQGPEFLTYFQNEAQLDKSGLPSDRFFAERPEGSVSTLKIQRTQQEDSAVYLCASSLAYARDTGELFFGEGSRLTVL.

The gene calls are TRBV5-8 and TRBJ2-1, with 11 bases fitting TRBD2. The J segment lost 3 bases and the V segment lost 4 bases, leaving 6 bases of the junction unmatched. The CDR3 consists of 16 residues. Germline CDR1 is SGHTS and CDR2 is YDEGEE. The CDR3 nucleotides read TGTGCCAGCAGCCCCACTAGCGGGAGTATCTACAATGAGCAGTTCTTC. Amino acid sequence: CASSPTSGSIYNEQFF.

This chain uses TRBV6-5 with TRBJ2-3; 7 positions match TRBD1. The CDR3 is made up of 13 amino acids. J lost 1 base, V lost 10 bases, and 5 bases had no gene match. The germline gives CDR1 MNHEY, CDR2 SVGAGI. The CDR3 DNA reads TGTGCCATCAAAGGACAGGGCACAGATACGCAGTATTTT. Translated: CAIKGQGTDTQYF.

In nucleotides, the CDR3 is TGCGCCAGCAGCATAGGACAGGAGGGCTACACCTTC. The encoded protein is CASSIGQEGYTF. This sequence joins TRBV5-1 and TRBJ1-2; 7 bases are shared with TRBD1. The CDR3 consists of 12 residues. V gave up 4 bases and J gave up 8 bases; unmatched junction bases: 5. Looked up from germline, CDR1 is SGHRS and CDR2 is YFSETQ.

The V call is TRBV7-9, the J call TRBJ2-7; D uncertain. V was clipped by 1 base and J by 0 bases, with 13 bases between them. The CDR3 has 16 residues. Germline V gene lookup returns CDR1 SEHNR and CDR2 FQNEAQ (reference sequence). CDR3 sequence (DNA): TGTGCCAGCAGCTTAGGGTTTGGGGAAAGCTCCTACGAGCAGTACTTC. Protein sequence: CASSLGFGESSYEQYF.

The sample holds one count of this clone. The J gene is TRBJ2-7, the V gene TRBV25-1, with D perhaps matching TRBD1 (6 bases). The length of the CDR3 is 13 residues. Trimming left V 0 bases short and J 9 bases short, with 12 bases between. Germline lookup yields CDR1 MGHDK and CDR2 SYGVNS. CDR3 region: CASSEYRGSLQYF. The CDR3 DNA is TGTGCCAGCAGTGAATACAGGGGCTCACTGCAGTACTTC.

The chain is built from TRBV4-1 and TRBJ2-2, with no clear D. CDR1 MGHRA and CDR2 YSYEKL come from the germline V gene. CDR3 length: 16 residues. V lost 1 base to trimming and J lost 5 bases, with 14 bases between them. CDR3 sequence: CASSQVRLAATGELFF. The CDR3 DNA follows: TGCGCCAGCAGCCAAGTTCGGTTGGCTGCAACCGGGGAGCTGTTTTTT.

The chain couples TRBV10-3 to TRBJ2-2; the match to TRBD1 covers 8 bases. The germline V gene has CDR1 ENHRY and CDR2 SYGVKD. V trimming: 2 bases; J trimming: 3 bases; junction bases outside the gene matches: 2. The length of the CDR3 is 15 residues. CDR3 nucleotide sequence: TGTGCCATCAGTGAGGGACAGGGTTACACCGGGGAGCTGTTTTTT. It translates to CAISEGQGYTGELFF.

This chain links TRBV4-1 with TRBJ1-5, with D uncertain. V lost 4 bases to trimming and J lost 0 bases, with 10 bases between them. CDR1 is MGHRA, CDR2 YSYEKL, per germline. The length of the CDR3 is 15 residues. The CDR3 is CASSLTQNSNQPQHF. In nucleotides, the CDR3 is TGCGCCAGCAGCCTGACACAGAATAGCAATCAGCCCCAGCATTTT.